This T cell receptor beta chain was recovered during a study of type 1 and type 2 diabetes patients. Study details: From PBMCs, CD4+ and CD8+ T cells were isolated by magnetic microbeads.

PCR was run on genomic DNA. The TCR beta CDR3 region was amplified using 30 forward and 13 reverse primers. TCRdb used MiXCR to reprocess the multiplex PCR reads, holding one entry per CDR3 protein. The sample lists 280,000 or so distinct CDR3 sequences, around 50% occurring once. This clonotype was recorded once. Compared with germline, one end of the junction differs, possibly owing to a read error. Germline V gene sequence: CDR1 KGHDR, CDR2 SFDVKD. The CDR3 sequence is 12 residues long. All diabetic donors were classified as either type 1 or type 2 diabetes. The rearrangement joins TRBV24-1 to TRBJ2-5, with a tentative D call TRBD2 (5 bases). What was sequenced was peripheral blood mononuclear cells (PBMCs). The clonotype was recovered from a man in his late teens or twenties with type 2 diabetes. CDR3 sequence: CATGKGGEIQYF. DNA for the CDR3: TGTGCCACCGGAAAAGGTGGGGAGATCCAGTACTTC.